Listed here are 5 T cell receptor beta chains from one sample, sequenced in a study of post-analysis software for immune sequencing data. These receptors lack a known antigen. Points from the study as a whole: The five TRBV segments detected at higher frequency in patients than in controls included TRBV5-6, TRBV5-1 and TRBV20-1.

TCR beta cDNA libraries included unique molecular identifiers. TCRdb re-analysed the PCR reads in MiXCR, keeping a single row per CDR3 protein. The table has 650,000 to 850,000 distinct CDR3 sequences, approximately 57% seen once. The sequencing sample was made of blood. The source of these receptors is a girl aged 10 to 17 with multiple sclerosis.

This chain joins TRBV20-1 and TRBJ2-3, with 12 bases fitting TRBD2. CDR1 DFQATT and CDR2 SNEGSKA come from the germline V gene (reference sequence). Trimming at V came to 3 bases and at J to 8 bases, leaving 6 bases not matched to a gene. This CDR3 comprises 14 residues. As DNA, the CDR3 is TGCAGTGCTAGGTCCCTAGCGGGGGGGAGTACGCAGTATTTT. This codes for CSARSLAGGSTQYF.

The V and J genes are TRBV4-1 and TRBJ1-4; the match to TRBD1 covers 8 bases. Germline CDR1 is MGHRA and CDR2 is YSYEKL. V trimming: 5 bases; J trimming: 4 bases; junction bases outside the gene matches: 9. The CDR3 length is 16 residues. The CDR3 protein is CASSVDLGQGNEKLFF. CDR3 nucleotides: TGCGCCAGCAGCGTCGACTTAGGACAGGGTAATGAAAAACTGTTTTTT.

V and J are TRBV4-1 and TRBJ1-5; D not resolved. Trimming cost V 3 bases and J 6 bases, with 12 bases left between them. Germline V gene data show CDR1 as MGHRA and CDR2 as YSYEKL. The CDR3 has 14 residues. Here the CDR3 reads CASSQGILGQPQHF. CDR3 coding DNA: TGCGCCAGCAGCCAGGGTATCTTGGGTCAGCCCCAGCATTTT.

This clonotype was picked up a small number of times. The chain combines TRBV12-3 or TRBV12-4 with TRBJ2-3; D not resolved. CDR3 length equals 14 residues. V shed 5 bases and J shed 2 bases, with 11 bases lying between them. In DNA form, the CDR3 reads TGTGCCAGCAGTCCCCTACTCCTCACAGATACGCAGTATTTT. Its translation: CASSPLLLTDTQYF.

This chain uses TRBV20-1 with TRBJ2-3; no firm D call. The CDR3 contains 15 residues. Germline CDR1 reads DFQATT; CDR2 reads SNEGSKA (reference sequence). V lost 6 bases to trimming and J lost 0 bases, with 16 bases between them. This CDR3 reads CSAEILTGSTDTQYF. In DNA form, the CDR3 reads TGCAGTGCCGAAATTCTAACCGGTAGCACAGATACGCAGTATTTT.